In its sample, the clone carrying this T cell receptor (beta chain) was seen a few times. The antigen remains unidentified. Amplification used 60 Vbeta primers and 13 Jbeta primers. Clones were sequenced by immunoSEQ multiplex PCR, and TCRdb holds only the in-frame ones, with some missing. Seen here are around 100,000 clones, roughly four fifths observed once, and the top ten hold about 2.7%. This sample was taken from a study of cytomegalovirus exposure and HLA in healthy donors. Study results and limitations: Most TCR sequences were rare, but some public TCRs occurred in many donors. A later analysis associated 16,951 TCR beta sequences with HLA alleles at a 0.05 false discovery rate. As a later analysis showed, several of the most significant clusters appeared to be linked to common viral pathogens. In a later analysis, DRB1 alleles had the most associated TCRs; HLA-C alleles the fewest.

Trimming pared 1 base from V and 0 bases from J, leaving 4 bases between. The length of the CDR3 is 15 residues. CDR1 and CDR2 (germline): SGHVS, FNYEAQ. The sample was PBMCs. This clonotype originated in a young woman in good health and CMV-seronegative. The V and J genes are TRBV7-6 and TRBJ2-6; D is undetermined. CDR3 region: CASSLVNSGANVLTF. In DNA form, the CDR3 reads TGTGCCAGCAGCTTAGTAAACTCTGGGGCCAACGTCCTGACTTTC.